The T cell receptor (beta chain) described here comes from a study of beta chain features in type 1 diabetes. This clone was counted a few times. The target antigen is unknown. Within the sample, other DNA sequences also encode this same CDR3. Notes on the study in general: Patients with type 1 diabetes showed fewer VDJ junction insertions and more deletions.

Sorted populations all had greater than 95% purity. The V end lost 0 bases, the J end lost 5 bases, and 5 bases lay between the germline ends. CDR1 is LGHNA, CDR2 YSLEER, per germline. This CDR3 has 13 amino acids. Expressed TCRB transcripts got sequenced, as all isolated RNA was reverse transcribed. The method was immunoSEQ multiplex PCR; TCRdb's version includes in-frame clones alone and lacks a portion of them. The sample lists 350,000 to 450,000 clones; about 15% were seen once. The sequence derives from a young woman in good health. The chain combines TRBV4-3 with TRBJ1-5; D ambiguous. The sequencing sample was made of naive CD4+ T cells from blood. As DNA, the CDR3 is TGCGCCAGCAGCCAAGATCTTGATCAGCCCCAGCATTTT. As protein: CASSQDLDQPQHF.